The rows below give T cell receptor beta chains drawn from one sample of a study of cytomegalovirus exposure and HLA in healthy donors. Data came from immunoSEQ multiplex PCR; TCRdb stores just in-frame clones and leaves some out. Of around 140,000 clones listed, approximately 61% are singletons. The sequenced sample consisted of PBMCs. The receptors stem from a woman aged 40 to 50 in good health and CMV-seronegative. CDR3s include the opening cysteine and the closing phenylalanine or tryptophan. The D gene is left open where the match is weak. Rows may omit the clone size; those that give it use once, few, many or a size class.

D gene: .
V gene: TRBV6-1
clone size: .
J gene: TRBJ1-6
CDR3 length: 14
CDR3 protein: CAAPSGATSSPLHF
CDR3 DNA: TGTGCCGCCCCCAGCGGGGCCACCTCCTCACCCCTCCACTTT

D gene: .
V gene: TRBV5-6
clone size: .
J gene: TRBJ1-1
CDR3 length: 16
CDR3 protein: CASSLEMEVGISEAFF
CDR3 DNA: TGTGCCAGCAGCTTGGAAATGGAGGTAGGGATATCTGAAGCTTTCTTT

D gene: .
V gene: TRBV7-2
clone size: .
J gene: TRBJ2-5
CDR3 length: 15
CDR3 protein: CASSLWWTTRETQYF
CDR3 DNA: TGTGCCAGCAGCTTATGGTGGACTACGAGGGAGACCCAGTACTTC

D gene: .
V gene: TRBV29-1
clone size: few
J gene: TRBJ1-1
CDR3 length: 12
CDR3 protein: CSVSGGLLEAFF
CDR3 DNA: TGCAGCGTTTCGGGGGGTTTATTGGAAGCTTTCTTT

D gene: TRBD1
V gene: TRBV23-1
clone size: .
J gene: TRBJ1-5
CDR3 length: 16
CDR3 protein: CASSQGDRGSDQPQHF
CDR3 DNA: TGCGCCAGCAGTCAAGGGGACAGGGGTAGCGATCAGCCCCAGCATTTT

D gene: .
V gene: TRBV7-6
clone size: .
J gene: TRBJ2-7
CDR3 length: 14
CDR3 protein: CASSLVTGNYEQYF
CDR3 DNA: TGTGCCAGCAGCTTAGTTACGGGGAACTACGAGCAGTACTTC

D gene: .
V gene: TRBV7-6
clone size: .
J gene: TRBJ1-2
CDR3 length: 19
CDR3 protein: CASSPGRLSDSYSLYGYTF
CDR3 DNA: TGTGCCAGCAGCCCAGGCCGTTTGTCCGACAGCTACTCCCTCTATGGCTACACCTTC

D gene: .
V gene: TRBV19
clone size: .
J gene: TRBJ2-1
CDR3 length: 12
CDR3 protein: CASSPFNNEQFF
CDR3 DNA: TGTGCCAGTAGTCCCTTTAACAATGAGCAGTTCTTC

D gene: TRBD2
V gene: TRBV7-9
clone size: few
J gene: TRBJ2-1
CDR3 length: 16
CDR3 protein: CASSLGGGGSYNEQFF
CDR3 DNA: TGTGCCAGCAGCTTAGGCGGGGGTGGCTCCTACAATGAGCAGTTCTTC

D gene: TRBD2
V gene: TRBV29-1
clone size: .
J gene: TRBJ2-7
CDR3 length: 15
CDR3 protein: CSVEDRGGLPYEQYF
CDR3 DNA: TGCAGCGTTGAAGATCGGGGGGGGCTCCCCTACGAGCAGTACTTC